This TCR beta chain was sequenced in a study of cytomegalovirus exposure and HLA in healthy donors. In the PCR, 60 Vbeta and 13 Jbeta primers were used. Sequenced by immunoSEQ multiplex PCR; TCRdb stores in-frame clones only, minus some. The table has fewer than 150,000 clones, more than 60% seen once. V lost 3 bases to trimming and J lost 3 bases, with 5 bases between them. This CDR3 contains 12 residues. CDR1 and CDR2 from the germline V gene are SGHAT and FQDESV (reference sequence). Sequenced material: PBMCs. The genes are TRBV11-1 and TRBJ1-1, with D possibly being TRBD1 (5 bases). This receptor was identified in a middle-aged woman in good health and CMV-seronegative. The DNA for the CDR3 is TGTGCCAGCAGCTTGACAGACACTGAAGCTTTCTTT. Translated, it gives CASSLTDTEAFF.